This T cell receptor (beta chain) originates from a study of control samples from healthy donors and cancer patients. This CDR3 comprises 17 residues. V lost 4 bases and J lost 7; bases outside the gene matches: 14. CDR1 is LGHDT and CDR2 is YNNKEL in the germline V gene (reference sequence). Data came from immunoSEQ multiplex PCR; TCRdb stores just in-frame clones and leaves some out. In the table there are more than 85,000 clones, around 89% of which are singletons. The receptor's source is a woman aged 50 to 65 in good health. J is TRBJ2-2 and V is TRBV3-1 (or the pseudogene TRBV3-2); 8 bases map to TRBD2. The sequencing sample was made of blood. Here the CDR3 reads CASSLTGGSGKDGELFF. Written as DNA, the CDR3 is TGTGCCAGCAGCCTAACCGGGGGTAGCGGGAAGGACGGGGAGCTGTTTTTT.